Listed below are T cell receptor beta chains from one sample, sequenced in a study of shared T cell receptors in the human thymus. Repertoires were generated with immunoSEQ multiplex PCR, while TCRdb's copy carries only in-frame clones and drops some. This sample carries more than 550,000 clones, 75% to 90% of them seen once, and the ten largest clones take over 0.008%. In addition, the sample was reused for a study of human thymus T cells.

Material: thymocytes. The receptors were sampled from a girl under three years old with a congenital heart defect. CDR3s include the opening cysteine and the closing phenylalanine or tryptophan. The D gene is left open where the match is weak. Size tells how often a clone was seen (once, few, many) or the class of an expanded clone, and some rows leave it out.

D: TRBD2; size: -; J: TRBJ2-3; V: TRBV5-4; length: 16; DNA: TGTGCCAGCAGCTTAGGCCTAGCGGGGGGAATTGATACGCAGTATTTT; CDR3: CASSLGLAGGIDTQYF
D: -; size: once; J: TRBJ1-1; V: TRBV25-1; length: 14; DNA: TGTGCCAGCAGTGTGGGGGGACGTACTGGTGAAGCTTTCTTT; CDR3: CASSVGGRTGEAFF
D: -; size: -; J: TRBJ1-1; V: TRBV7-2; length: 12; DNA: TGTGCCAGCGTCGGGGTTAACACTGAAGCTTTCTTT; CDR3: CASVGVNTEAFF
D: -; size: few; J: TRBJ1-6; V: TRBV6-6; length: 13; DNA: TGTGCCAGCAGTCAAAGTTGCGAATCACCCCTCCACTTT; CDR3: CASSQSCESPLHF
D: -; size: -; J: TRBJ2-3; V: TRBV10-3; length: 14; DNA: TGTGCCACCGCCCCGGGACTCGTAACAGATACGCAGTATTTT; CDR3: CATAPGLVTDTQYF
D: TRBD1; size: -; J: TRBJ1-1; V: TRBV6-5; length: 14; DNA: TGTGCCAGCAGTTACGGGACAGGGGAACGGGAAGCTTTCTTT; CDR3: CASSYGTGEREAFF
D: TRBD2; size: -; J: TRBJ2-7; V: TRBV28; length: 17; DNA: TGTGCCAGCAGTTCCCCCGGTTGGCGGGGGGGGGCCTACGAGCAGTACTTC; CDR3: CASSSPGWRGGAYEQYF
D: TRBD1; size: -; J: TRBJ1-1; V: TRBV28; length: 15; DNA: TGTGCCAGCAGTTCACACCGATCGACAGGGGATGAAGCTTTCTTT; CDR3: CASSSHRSTGDEAFF
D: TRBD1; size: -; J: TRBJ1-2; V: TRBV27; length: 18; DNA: TGTGCCAGCAGTTCTTACCGGGACAGGAGGATTACTAACTATGGCTACACCTTC; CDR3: CASSSYRDRRITNYGYTF
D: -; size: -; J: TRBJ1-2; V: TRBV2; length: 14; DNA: TGTGCCAGCAGGGACGGAGGATACGGTAGGAGCTACACCTTC; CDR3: CASRDGGYGRSYTF
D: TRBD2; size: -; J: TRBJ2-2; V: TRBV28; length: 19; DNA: TGTGCCAGCAGTCCATATAGCGGGGGGCTGGACGAAAACGCCGGGGAGCTGTTTTTT; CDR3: CASSPYSGGLDENAGELFF
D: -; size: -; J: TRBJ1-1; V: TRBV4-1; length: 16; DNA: TGCGCCAGCAGCCAAGGGGGGAGGGCCCGGGGGACTGAAGCTTTCTTT; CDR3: CASSQGGRARGTEAFF
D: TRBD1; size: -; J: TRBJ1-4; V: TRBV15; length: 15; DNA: TGTGCCACCAGCAGGGACAGGGCAACTAATGAAAAACTGTTTTTT; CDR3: CATSRDRATNEKLFF
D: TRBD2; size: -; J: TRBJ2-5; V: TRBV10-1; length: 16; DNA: TGCGCCAGCAGTGAGTCTACTAGCGGGGATGGAGAGACCCAGTACTTC; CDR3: CASSESTSGDGETQYF
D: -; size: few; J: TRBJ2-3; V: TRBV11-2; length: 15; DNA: TGTGCCAGCAGCCAAAATGCGGGGAACACAGATACGCAGTATTTT; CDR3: CASSQNAGNTDTQYF